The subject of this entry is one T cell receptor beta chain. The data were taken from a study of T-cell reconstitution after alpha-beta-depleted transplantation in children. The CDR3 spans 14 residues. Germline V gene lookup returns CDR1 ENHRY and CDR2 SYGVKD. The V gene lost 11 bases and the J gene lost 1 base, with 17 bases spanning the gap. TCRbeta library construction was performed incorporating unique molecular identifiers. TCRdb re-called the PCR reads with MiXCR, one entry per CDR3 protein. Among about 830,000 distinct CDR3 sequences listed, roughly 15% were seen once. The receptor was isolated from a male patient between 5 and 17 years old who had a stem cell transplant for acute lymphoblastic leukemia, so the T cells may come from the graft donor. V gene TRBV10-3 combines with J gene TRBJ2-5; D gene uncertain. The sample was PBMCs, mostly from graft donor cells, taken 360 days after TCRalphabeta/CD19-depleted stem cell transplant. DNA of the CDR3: TGTGCCGCCGCTGCGACGTTACCCCAAGAGACCCAGTACTTC. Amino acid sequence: CAAAATLPQETQYF.